This T cell receptor (beta chain) is drawn from a study of graft-versus-host responses after intestinal transplantation. Graft samples were processed, releasing intraepithelial and lamina propria lymphocytes. The repertoire was sequenced with immunoSEQ multiplex PCR; TCRdb's copy has only in-frame clones and lacks some. The table has roughly 14,000 clones, around 69% seen once. The specimen comprised ileum tissue, sampled 14 days after transplant. The receptor was isolated from a human patient who received an intestinal transplant, so some T cells may come from the graft donor.

The CDR3 DNA is TGTGCCAGCAGTGAATTCCTGAACTATGGCTACACCTTC. Amino acids: CASSEFLNYGYTF. The J gene is TRBJ1-2, the V gene TRBV25-1; no reliable D call. The CDR3 totals 13 residues. V lost 1 base and J lost 2, with 5 bases in between. Germline V gene sequence: CDR1 MGHDK, CDR2 SYGVNS.